Following are 9 T cell receptor beta chains from one sample sequenced in a study of molecular identifiers for immune sequencing clone quantification. Each CDR3 protein is one row after TCRdb ran MiXCR on the PCR reads. The sample has hundreds of thousands of distinct CDR3 sequences, around 25% seen once. The sequencing input was naive CD8+ T cells from blood, with Jurkat cell RNA spiked in. The sample's subset: FACS-sorted CD8+CD4-CCR7+CD45RA+ naive T cells. The receptors originated from a human donor in good health. Some libraries in this study had Jurkat cell RNA spiked in.

As for this clonotype: This may arise from a read error, as a much more abundant clone is one base away. V is TRBV28 and J is TRBJ2-4; 9 bases match TRBD1. Germline V gene data show CDR1 as MDHEN and CDR2 as SYDVKM. V lost 3 bases to trimming and J lost 9 bases; unmatched junction nucleotides: 6. The CDR3 totals 14 residues. CDR3 DNA: TGTGCCAGCAGTTTTCTGGACAGGGGAATCATTCAGTACTTC. It is translated as CASSFLDRGIIQYF.

The chain combines TRBV20-1 with TRBJ2-7; D ambiguous. Germline lookup yields CDR1 DFQATT and CDR2 SNEGSKA (reference sequence). Trimming pared 6 bases from V and 3 bases from J, leaving 9 bases between. The CDR3 sequence is 11 residues long. In DNA form, the CDR3 reads TGCAGTGCAAACATTCACTACGAGCAGTACTTC. Encoded protein: CSANIHYEQYF.

In regard to this clonotype: This clone may be a read error of a much larger clone one base away. J is TRBJ1-6 and V is TRBV28; D is ambiguous. Trimming left V 6 bases short and J 9 bases short, with 21 bases between. The CDR3 covers 16 residues. Germline V lookup: CDR1 MDHEN, CDR2 SYDVKM. DNA for the CDR3: TGTGCCAGCAGAACACCACGAACCAGTTCTAGTTCACCCCTCCACTTT. Its translation is CASRTPRTSSSSPLHF.

The sample holds many counts of this clonotype. The chain has TRBV4-3 and TRBJ1-1; 7 bases are a match to TRBD1. The CDR3 has 15 amino acids. V was pared by 3 bases and J by 3 bases, with 7 bases of the junction left unmatched. Germline CDR1 LGHNA, CDR2 YSLEER. The CDR3 bases are TGCGCCAGCAGCCATGAGGCAGGGGGGGACACTGAAGCTTTCTTT. This sequence encodes CASSHEAGGDTEAFF.

The V call is TRBV30, the J call TRBJ1-5; D remains unclear. CDR3 size: 13 residues. Germline V gives CDR1 GTSNPN, CDR2 SVGIG (reference sequence). V lost 3 bases and J 7 bases, leaving 13 bases between the germline ends. CDR3 in amino acids: CAWREDYGQPQHF. The CDR3 nucleotides read TGTGCCTGGAGGGAGGACTATGGGCAGCCCCAGCATTTT.

Only a few counts were recorded for this clonotype. The chain is built from TRBV28 and TRBJ2-7; D remains unclear. The CDR3 consists of 11 residues. CDR1 is MDHEN and CDR2 is SYDVKM in the germline V gene. Trimming shortened V by 3 bases and J by 10 bases, and 10 bases separated the two germline ends. In DNA, the CDR3 is TGTGCCAGCAGTTTTAGCCAGCAACAGTACTTC. Amino acids: CASSFSQQQYF.

Worth noting for this clonotype: A read error is possible here, since a much larger clone lies one base away. The rearrangement links TRBV5-3 to TRBJ1-1; D gene unclear. TRBV5-3 counts as an open reading frame of uncertain function. This CDR3 region has 13 residues. As DNA, the CDR3 is TGTGCCAGCAGCTTGACACAACATCCTGAAGCTTTCTTT. Amino acid sequence: CASSLTQHPEAFF.

The V and J genes are TRBV7-6 and TRBJ2-1; TRBD1 is a possible D gene (5 bases). Germline V CDR1 and CDR2: SGHVS, FNYEAQ. Trimming took off 1 base at V and 6 bases at J, with 13 bases between the two ends. The CDR3 totals 15 residues. CDR3 residues: CASSLDTGRSNEQFF. CDR3 nucleotides: TGTGCCAGCAGCTTAGATACAGGTCGGAGCAATGAGCAGTTCTTC. Full variable domain (missing parts from reference TRBV7-6 and TRBJ2-1): GAGVSQSPRYKVTKRGQDVALRCDPISGHVSLYWYRQALGQGPEFLTYFNYEAQQDKSGLPNDRFSAERPEGSISTLTIQRTEQRDSAMYRCASSLDTGRSNEQFFGPGTRLTVL.

About this clonotype: This may arise from a read error, as a much more abundant clone is one base away. V gene TRBV20-1 combines with J gene TRBJ2-3; 9 bases map to TRBD1. CDR1 is DFQATT, CDR2 SNEGSKA, per germline (reference sequence). This CDR3 region has 15 residues. V was clipped by 6 bases and J by 2 bases; unmatched bases: 9. CDR3 DNA: TGCAGTGCCTCTGGACAGGGGATGGCCACAGATACGCAGTATTTT. Encoded protein: CSASGQGMATDTQYF.